What follows is one T cell receptor (beta chain) and its context. This clone was recorded once. Its binding antigen is unknown. A read error may account for a junction end that differs from germline. The sample is drawn from a study of shared clonotypes between healthy human individuals (dated by TCRdb to 2020 to 2021). Broadly, across the study: A couple of women and three men aged 18 to 49 years were included in the cohort. To estimate repertoire size and how much clonotype sharing occurs between individuals, the study deeply sequenced the blood TCR repertoires of roughly 5 healthy adults. Per donor, leukapheresis produced somewhere between about 0.85 and 8.9 billion PBMCs. To increase sequencing depth and limit assay-specific biases, different laboratories used diverse techniques to prepare libraries and sequence TCR repertoires.

Overall study outcomes, separate from this receptor: Sampling was restricted to blood, and TCR repertoires in tissues likely differ from the TCR repertoires found in blood. Pairwise subsampling led to the expectation that sequencing depth would affect the degree of clonotype sharing among donors. The small number of donors limited the genetic and exposure-history diversity represented.

The germline V gene (reference sequence) supplies CDR1 MNHEY and CDR2 SMNVEV. Taken from cysteine to phenylalanine, the CDR3 has 16 residues. The DNA shown is the 48-base CDR3, in frame from base 1. Donors were healthy HIV-negative adults with no recently reported acute infections or vaccinations. All donors were Caucasian adults living in Nashville, Tennessee, USA. In the unsorted samples, 90 million or so PBMCs were counted, and genomic DNA was extracted using the QIAamp DNA Blood Mini kit. After blood collection by leukapheresis, PBMCs were isolated using Ficoll-Histopaque density gradient centrifugation and then cryopreserved in the vapor phase of liquid nitrogen. TCR CDR3 regions were amplified from genomic DNA by multiplex PCR using the deep immunoSEQ assay. Extracted genomic DNA from each cell subset was spread evenly across all wells of several immunoSEQ 96-well plates, with each plate serving as a replicate. For unsorted PBMC, roughly 330 ng genomic DNA, equal to approximately 30,000 T cell genomes, was loaded into each replicate PCR. Unsorted PBMC genomic DNA was sequenced across ten immunoSEQ deep assay plates. Purified libraries were measured with a Qubit 3.0 fluorometer, size-checked on a Bioanalyzer 2100, and measured again with the KAPA Library Quantification kit. Each immunoSEQ 96-well plate was sequenced on its own single-read 150-cycle Illumina NextSeq 550 flow cell. The paper's processing steps were these. Because the immunoSEQ output included only junctional sequences and no quality scores, the filtering could not be the same as the filtering used for full-length reads. To assign V/J genes and CDR3, sequences were annotated against IMGT germline references using PyIR, a Python wrapper for IgBLAST v1.9. Any read was removed if the V/J assignment was weak (E-value above 1e-6), the CDR3 was missing, or the read contained stop codons, out-of-frame junctions, or ambiguous translated residues. V3J clonotypes were defined as sequences sharing an identical inferred V gene, J gene, and CDR3 amino acid sequence. Percentage overlap between repertoires was calculated by dividing the number of shared unique clonotypes by the size of the smaller repertoire. Three approaches were used to assess repertoire richness: RTK rarefaction, the Chao1 estimator, and Recon v2.1 estimates of unobserved clonotypes. TCRdb mirrors the immuneACCESS table, restricted to in-frame sequences. Some clones are absent from its copies; in checked studies, under half trace to an unresolved V gene, and the reason for the others is unknown. The V and J calls and clone size come from that table; D and trimming were worked out from the DNA. The sample contains 450,000 to 600,000 clones, approximately 79% of them found a single time. The ten most abundant clones make up 10% to 15% of the sample.

The chain is assembled from TRBV27 and TRBJ2-1; 8 bases in the middle match TRBD1. The source of this sequence is a woman aged 35 to 49 in good health. Some clones in this sample may be carry-over from other donors' samples. The source material was PBMCs. The nucleotides read TGTGCCAGGAGTTTCCACAGGGGGGTTTTCTACAATGAGCAGTTCTTC. It specifies CARSFHRGVFYNEQFF.